This TCR beta chain was recovered during a study of T cells after yellow fever vaccination. Germline assignment: CDR1 SGHRS and CDR2 YFSETQ. The CDR3 sequence is 16 residues long. After removal of 2 bases from V and 7 bases from J, the junction contained 11 bases not matched to a gene. TCRdb reprocessed the 5' RACE reads with MiXCR, giving one entry per CDR3 protein. In the table there are a few hundred thousand distinct CDR3 sequences, about 8.3% of which are singletons. The J gene is TRBJ1-2, the V gene TRBV5-1; 10 bases agree with TRBD1. This receptor was taken from a man younger than 30 who received the YFV17D yellow fever vaccine. Specimen: PBMCs, collected roughly 46 days after the first yellow fever vaccination. The CDR3 sequence is CASSFTPGQGLGGYTF. The CDR3 DNA reads as TGCGCCAGCAGCTTTACTCCGGGACAGGGGCTTGGTGGCTACACCTTC. The variable domain in full, with the rest retrieved from reference TRBV5-1 and TRBJ1-2, is KAGVTQTPRYLIKTRGQQVTLSCSPISGHRSVSWYQQTPGQGLQFLFEYFSETQRNKGNFPGRFSGRQFSNSRSEMNVSTLELGDSALYLCASSFTPGQGLGGYTFGSGTRLTVV.